This T cell receptor (beta chain) was recorded in a study of CD8 T cells in ankylosing spondylitis. In TCRdb, the 5' RACE reads were re-called with MiXCR into one record per CDR3 protein. In the table there are 250,000 or so distinct CDR3 sequences, roughly a tenth of which are singletons. The germline V gene has CDR1 SGHTA and CDR2 FQGNSA. CDR3 length equals 16 residues. V shed 5 bases, J shed 0 bases, and the junction held 5 bases outside the gene matches. This sequence originates from a male donor with ankylosing spondylitis or in good health (not recorded which). The sequenced material came from blood, either unsorted or a sorted T cell fraction (not recorded which). The rearrangement links TRBV7-2 to TRBJ2-3; 10 bases agree with TRBD2. The CDR3 loop reads CASSVGTSASTDTQYF. CDR3 DNA: TGTGCCAGCAGCGTCGGGACTAGCGCTAGCACAGATACGCAGTATTTT.